The clone carrying this T cell receptor (beta chain) has a single count. Authors' analysis steps: Amplification from reference gene primers served as the basis for estimated nucleated cell counts. TCRdb's copy holds only in-frame clones and misses some; the assay was immunoSEQ multiplex PCR. The V and J calls and clone size were taken over from that table, and D and trimming were inferred from the DNA. The sample contains about 98,000 clones, roughly 86% of which appear only once. This entry comes from a study of blood T cell repertoires in COVID-19. Whole-study context: Sources were T cells, B-cell-depleted T cells, or PBMCs; the material itself was cDNA or gDNA.

Per the germline V gene, CDR1 is MNHGY and CDR2 is SVAAGI. Trimming cost V 4 bases and J 2 bases; bases outside gene matches: 13. CDR3 length: 18 amino acids. The V gene is TRBV6-9, the J gene TRBJ2-3; 9 bases are a match to TRBD1. This receptor was obtained from a man in his fifties with acute or convalescent COVID-19. The sample taken for sequencing was peripheral blood. DNA of the CDR3: TGTGCCAGCAGTTTCTCAGCCCGGACAGGGGCCTTCACAGATACGCAGTATTTT. Translating gives CASSFSARTGAFTDTQYF.